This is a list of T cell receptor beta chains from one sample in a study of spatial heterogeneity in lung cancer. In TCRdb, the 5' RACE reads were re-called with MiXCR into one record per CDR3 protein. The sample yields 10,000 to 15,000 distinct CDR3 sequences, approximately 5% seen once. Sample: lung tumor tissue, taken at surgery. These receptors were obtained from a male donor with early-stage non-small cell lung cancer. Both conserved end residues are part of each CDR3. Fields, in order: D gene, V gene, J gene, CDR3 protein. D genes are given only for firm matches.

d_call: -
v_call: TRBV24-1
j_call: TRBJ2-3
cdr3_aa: CATTSGRVTDTQYF

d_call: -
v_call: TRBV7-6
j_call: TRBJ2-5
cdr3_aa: CASSLGPSQETQYF

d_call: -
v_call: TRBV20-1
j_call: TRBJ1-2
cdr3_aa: CSAITGYGYTF

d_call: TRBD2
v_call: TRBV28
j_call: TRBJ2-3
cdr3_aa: CASSLGLLAGPSTDTQYF

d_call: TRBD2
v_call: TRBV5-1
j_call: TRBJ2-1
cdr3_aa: CASSLGLTSGSIYEQFF

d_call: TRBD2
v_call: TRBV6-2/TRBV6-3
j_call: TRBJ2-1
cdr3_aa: CASSDPGLGREGLRNEQFF

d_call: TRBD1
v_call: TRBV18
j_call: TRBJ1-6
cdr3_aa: CASSPTTGDNSPLHF

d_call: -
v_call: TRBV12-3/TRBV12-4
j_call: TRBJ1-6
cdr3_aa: CASSRDRNSPLHF

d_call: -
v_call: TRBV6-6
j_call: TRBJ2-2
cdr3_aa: CASSYDSFGGELFF

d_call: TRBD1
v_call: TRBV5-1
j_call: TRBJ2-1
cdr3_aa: CASSLDLDRGSYNEQFF

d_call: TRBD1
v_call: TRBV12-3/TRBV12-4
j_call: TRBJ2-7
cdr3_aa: CASRKGTGGFFYEQYF

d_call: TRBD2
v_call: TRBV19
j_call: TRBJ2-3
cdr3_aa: CASSVSSGGSSSTDTQYF

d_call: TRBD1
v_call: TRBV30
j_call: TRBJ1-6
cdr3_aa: CAWSTGTVNSPLHF

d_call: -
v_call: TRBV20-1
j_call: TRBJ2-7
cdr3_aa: CSARDGPLREQYF

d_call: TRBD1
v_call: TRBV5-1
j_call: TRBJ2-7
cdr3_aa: CASSSQSGGTYEQYF

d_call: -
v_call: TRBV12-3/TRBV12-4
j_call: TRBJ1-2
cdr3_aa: CASSFNRPNYGYTF

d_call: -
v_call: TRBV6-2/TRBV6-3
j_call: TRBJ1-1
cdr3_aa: CASSYSKNTEAFF

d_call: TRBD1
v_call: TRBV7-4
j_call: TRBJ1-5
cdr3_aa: CASSTRTGGSQPQHF

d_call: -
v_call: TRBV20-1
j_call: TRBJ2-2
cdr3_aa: CSARAIRDRYTGELFF

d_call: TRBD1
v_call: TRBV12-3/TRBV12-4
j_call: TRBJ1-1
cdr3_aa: CASRRQGTEAFF

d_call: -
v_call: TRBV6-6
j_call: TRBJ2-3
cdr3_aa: CASSQSTDTQYF

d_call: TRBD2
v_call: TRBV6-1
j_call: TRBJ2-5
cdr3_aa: CASSKGLAGTKETQYF

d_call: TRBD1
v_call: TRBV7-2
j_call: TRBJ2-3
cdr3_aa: CASTPPGQGTDTQYF